One T cell receptor beta chain is described in this entry. Profiling relied on immunoSEQ multiplex PCR, and the TCRdb table lists in-frame clones only, not all of them. The data show some 140,000 clones, about 94% seen once. The source of the sample is a study of control samples from healthy donors and cancer patients. V trimming: 8 bases; J trimming: 7 bases; junction bases outside the gene matches: 11. There are 14 residues in the CDR3. From germline, CDR1 is MNHEY and CDR2 SMNVEV (reference sequence). The receptor was derived from a man aged 35-49 years in good health. Sequencing was done on a sample of blood. The rearrangement uses TRBV27 and TRBJ2-7, with 10 bases fitting TRBD2. The CDR3 DNA reads TGTGCCAGCTCACCGGGACTAGCGATGGGGGAGCAGTACTTC. It specifies CASSPGLAMGEQYF.